This T cell receptor (beta chain) was obtained from a study of T cells after yellow fever vaccination. Study context: SMART-Seq v4 Ultra Low Input handled preparation of low-cell-number fractions.

From the 5' RACE reads, TCRdb called clonotypes with MiXCR, one entry per CDR3 protein. The sample has hundreds of thousands of distinct CDR3 sequences, about 19% seen once. Study findings and constraints: It was the secondary response that reached its peak faster, day 5 versus 15, but it was weaker. The bulk population could contribute abundant contaminating clonotypes to FACS-sorted repertoires.

The germline gives CDR1 SGDLS, CDR2 YYNGEE. This CDR3 contains 10 residues. V was trimmed by 7 bases and J by 3 bases, leaving 4 bases between them. For this clonotype: Its target is unknown.

The chain joins TRBV9 to TRBJ1-1; D remains ambiguous. The material was PBMCs, obtained before the yellow fever booster vaccination. The TCR was taken from a man younger than 35 who received the YFV17D yellow fever vaccine. CDR3 bases: TGTGCCAGCGGGGACACTGAAGCTTTCTTT. Amino acid sequence: CASGDTEAFF.